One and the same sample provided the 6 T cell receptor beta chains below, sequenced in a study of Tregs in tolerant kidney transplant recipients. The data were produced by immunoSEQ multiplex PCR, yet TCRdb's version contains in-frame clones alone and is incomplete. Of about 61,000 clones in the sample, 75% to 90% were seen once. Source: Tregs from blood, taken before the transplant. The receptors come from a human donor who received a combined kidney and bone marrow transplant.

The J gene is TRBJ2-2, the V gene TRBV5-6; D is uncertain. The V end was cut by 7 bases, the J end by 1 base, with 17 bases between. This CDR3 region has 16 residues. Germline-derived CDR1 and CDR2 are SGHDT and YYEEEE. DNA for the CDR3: TGTGCCAGCGGTAACCCCGACGAAGGGAACACCGGGGAGCTGTTTTTT. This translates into CASGNPDEGNTGELFF.

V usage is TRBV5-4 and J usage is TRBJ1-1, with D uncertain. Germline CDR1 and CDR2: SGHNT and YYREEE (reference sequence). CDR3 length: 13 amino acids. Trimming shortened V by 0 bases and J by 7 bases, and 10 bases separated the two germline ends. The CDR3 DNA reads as TGTGCCAGCAGCTTGGGAGCGGGGATTGAAGCTTTCTTT. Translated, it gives CASSLGAGIEAFF.

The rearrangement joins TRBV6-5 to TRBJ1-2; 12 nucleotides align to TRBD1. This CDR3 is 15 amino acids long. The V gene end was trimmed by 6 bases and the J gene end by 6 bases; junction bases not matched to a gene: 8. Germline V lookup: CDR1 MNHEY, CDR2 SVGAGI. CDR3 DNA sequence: TGTGCCAGCAGCTACCGTGGGACAGGGGGCCATGGCTACACCTTC. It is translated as CASSYRGTGGHGYTF.

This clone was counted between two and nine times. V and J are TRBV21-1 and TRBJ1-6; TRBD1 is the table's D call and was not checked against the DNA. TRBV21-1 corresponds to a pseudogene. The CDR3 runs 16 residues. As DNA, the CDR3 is TGTGCCAGCAGCAGGACAGGGAGCTCCTATAATTCACCCCTCCACTTT. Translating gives CASSRTGSSYNSPLHF.

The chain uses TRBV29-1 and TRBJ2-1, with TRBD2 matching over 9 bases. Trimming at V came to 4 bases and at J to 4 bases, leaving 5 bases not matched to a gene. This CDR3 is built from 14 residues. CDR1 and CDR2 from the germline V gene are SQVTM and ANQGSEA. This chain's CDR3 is CSVVSLAGYNEQFF. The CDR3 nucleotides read TGCAGCGTTGTATCGCTAGCGGGGTACAATGAGCAGTTCTTC.

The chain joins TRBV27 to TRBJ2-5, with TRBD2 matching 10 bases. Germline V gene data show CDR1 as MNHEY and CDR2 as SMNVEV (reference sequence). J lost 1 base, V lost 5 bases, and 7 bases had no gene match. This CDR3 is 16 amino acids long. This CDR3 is CASSPGLAWAQETQYF. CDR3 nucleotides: TGTGCCAGCAGTCCGGGACTAGCGTGGGCCCAAGAGACCCAGTACTTC.